This T cell receptor beta chain was documented in a study of T cells in Graves' hyperthyroidism and ophthalmopathy. Study-level information: Peripheral blood was taken when the disease was first diagnosed, before any treatment began. Findings of the study overall: In validation, the model predicted ophthalmopathy. These predictions came a median roughly 6 months before onset.

The CDR3 is 19 amino acids. CDR1 is SGHTS and CDR2 is YDEGEE in the germline V gene. Germline trimming cut 3 bases from V and 1 base from J; bases unmatched to any gene: 13. This clonotype has just a few counts. The antigen remains undetermined. Together with thyroid ultrasound, orbital computed tomography, serum thyroxine and TRAb, clinical symptoms were used for diagnoses. PBMCs came from over 8.5 ml fresh peripheral blood. The CDR3 regions of TCR beta were amplified from RNA transcripts. The HTBI set primed first-round TCR CDR3 RT-PCR. TCRdb re-analysed the multiplex PCR reads in MiXCR, keeping a single row per CDR3 protein. The data hold about 300,000 distinct CDR3 sequences, with approximately 17% observed a single time.

Source material: blood. This chain links TRBV5-8 with TRBJ1-5; 10 nucleotides line up with TRBD1. This receptor was obtained from a man aged 30 to 39 with Graves' hyperthyroidism. In DNA, the CDR3 is TGTGCCAGCAGCTGGAGCGGGACAGGGGTCTTCTGGAGCAATCAGCCCCAGCATTTT. It is translated as CASSWSGTGVFWSNQPQHF.